This T cell receptor beta chain was profiled in a study of molecular identifiers for immune sequencing clone quantification. V was pared by 7 bases and J by 5 bases, with 20 bases between. From germline, CDR1 is LNHDA and CDR2 SQIVND (reference sequence). This CDR3 region has 15 residues. Sorted cell numbers of 20,000 to 1,000,000, with 10%, 30% or 50% RNA, served as input for naive CD8 libraries. This clonotype has more than one count but fewer than ten. Its antigen remains unidentified. The use of previously described methods and listed TCR primers produced the bulk TCR libraries. TCRdb called the PCR reads again in MiXCR, with one record for every CDR3 protein. The sample contains roughly 50,000 distinct CDR3 sequences, 36% of which appear only once. Study outcomes and limitations: Among around 1 million naive cells, as was reported, spiked Jurkat TCR RNA from one cell was detectable.

The chain couples TRBV19 to TRBJ1-1, with D uncertain. Material for sequencing was naive CD8+ T cells from blood, with Jurkat cell RNA spiked in. As to subset: FACS-sorted CD8+CD4-CCR7+CD45RA+ naive T cells. The origin of this receptor is a human donor in good health. Some libraries in this study had Jurkat cell RNA spiked in. CDR3 protein: CASKVGDILQTEAFF. CDR3 sequence (DNA): TGTGCCAGTAAGGTTGGAGACATTTTACAAACTGAAGCTTTCTTT.